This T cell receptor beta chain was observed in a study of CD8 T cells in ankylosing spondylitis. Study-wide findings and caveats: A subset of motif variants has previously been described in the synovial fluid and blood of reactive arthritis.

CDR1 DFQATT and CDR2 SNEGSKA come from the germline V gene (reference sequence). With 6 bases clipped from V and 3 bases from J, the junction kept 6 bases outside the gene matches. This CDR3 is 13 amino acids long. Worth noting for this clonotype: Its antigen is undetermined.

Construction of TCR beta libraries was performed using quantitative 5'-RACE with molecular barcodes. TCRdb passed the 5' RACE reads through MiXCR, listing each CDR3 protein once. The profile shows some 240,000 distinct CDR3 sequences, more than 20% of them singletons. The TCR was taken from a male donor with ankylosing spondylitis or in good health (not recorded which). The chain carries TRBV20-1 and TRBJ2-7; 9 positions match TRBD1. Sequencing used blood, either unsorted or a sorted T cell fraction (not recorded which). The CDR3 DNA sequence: TGCAGTGCCATAAGGACAGGGGTCTACGAGCAGTACTTC. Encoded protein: CSAIRTGVYEQYF.